This T cell receptor (beta chain) was sequenced for a study of T-cell reconstitution after alpha-beta-depleted transplantation in children. Study-level results: After transplant, high TCRbeta diversity at day 60 in some patients arose from surviving recipient T cells and thymic progenitors. T-cell counts and diversity were attributed mostly to newly produced T cells one year after transplant. As was reported, about two months after transplant, alpha-beta T cells came from several hundred expanded graft clones.

On this clonotype: Its antigen remains unidentified.

This CDR3 has 16 amino acids. V gave up 4 bases and J gave up 1 base, with 16 bases separating them. Per germline, CDR1 MGHRA and CDR2 YSYEKL. Unique molecular identifiers were incorporated during preparation of the TCRbeta library. TCRdb re-called the PCR reads through MiXCR, storing one row per CDR3 protein. The sample consists of some 830,000 distinct CDR3 sequences, less than 20% of them appearing once. This chain joins TRBV4-1 and TRBJ2-5; no firm D call. The source was PBMCs, mostly from graft donor cells, collected 360 days after TCRalphabeta/CD19-depleted stem cell transplant. The clonotype originates from a male patient aged 10 to 17 who had a stem cell transplant for acute lymphoblastic leukemia, so the T cells may come from the graft donor. CDR3 DNA: TGCGCCAGCAGCCCACTTGGGGTATGGGGCCAAGAGACCCAGTACTTC. Encoded protein: CASSPLGVWGQETQYF.